This passage covers 10 T cell receptor beta chains from one sample sequenced in a study of T cell responses to AZD1222 COVID-19 vaccine. Libraries were prepared by immunoSEQ multiplex PCR; TCRdb keeps only in-frame clonotypes and omits some of them. The sample has roughly 100,000 clones; approximately 90% are singletons. The material was peripheral blood, obtained on day 0 of AZD1222 vaccination. The receptors derive from an adult in good health.

J is TRBJ2-2 and V is TRBV13; 11 bases fit TRBD2. Unmatched junction bases numbered 9, after V lost 3 bases and J lost 3 bases. The CDR3 loop spans 18 amino acids. The V gene's germline CDR1 is PRHDT and CDR2 FYEKMQ (reference sequence). The CDR3 bases are TGTGCCAGCAGCTTTATAACACTAGCGGGGGAGTACACCGGGGAGCTGTTTTTT. The encoded protein is CASSFITLAGEYTGELFF.

The chain joins TRBV10-3 to TRBJ1-5; 7 bases map to TRBD1. The ends lost 4 bases at V and 4 bases at J; junction bases unmatched: 4. Germline values: CDR1 ENHRY, CDR2 SYGVKD. The CDR3 extends over 14 amino acids. DNA for the CDR3: TGTGCCATCAGTGCGGACAGGCGTAATCAGCCCCAGCATTTT. It is translated as CAISADRRNQPQHF.

This clone showed up just a few times. The rearrangement links TRBV9 to TRBJ1-1; D call uncertain. CDR1 SGDLS and CDR2 YYNGEE come from the germline V gene. Trimming cost V 1 base and J 3 bases, with 28 bases left between them. This CDR3 comprises 20 residues. The CDR3 reads CASSVNPHSVPPRPDTEAFF. The DNA of the CDR3 is TGTGCCAGCAGCGTAAACCCCCACTCCGTCCCACCGAGACCGGACACTGAAGCTTTCTTT. The variable domain in full, with the rest retrieved from reference TRBV9 and TRBJ1-1, is DSGVTQTPKHLITATGQRVTLRCSPRSGDLSVYWYQQSLDQGLQFLIQYYNGEERAKGNILERFSAQQFPDLHSELNLSSLELGDSALYFCASSVNPHSVPPRPDTEAFFGQGTRLTVV.

The J gene is TRBJ2-1, the V gene TRBV19; the match to TRBD1 covers 8 bases. The germline CDR1 and CDR2 sequences are LNHDA and SQIVND (reference sequence). V was clipped by 7 bases and J by 6 bases; unmatched bases: 5. This CDR3 contains 13 residues. The CDR3 coding sequence is TGTGCCAGTAAGTGGACAGGGATCAATGAGCAGTTCTTC. Residues: CASKWTGINEQFF. Full variable domain (outside the CDR3, taken from reference TRBV19 and TRBJ2-1): DGGITQSPKYLFRKEGQNVTLSCEQNLNHDAMYWYRQDPGQGLRLIYYSQIVNDFQKGDIAEGYSVSREKKESFPLTVTSAQKNPTAFYLCASKWTGINEQFFGPGTRLTVL.

V and J are TRBV18 and TRBJ1-1, with TRBD1 as a possible D gene (5 bases). V shed 6 bases and J shed 1 base, with 18 bases lying between them. CDR1 and CDR2 (germline): KGHSH, LQKENI. CDR3 length equals 16 residues. CDR3 nucleotide sequence: TGTGCCAGCTCCCCATCATTGCAGGGCGCGAACACTGAAGCTTTCTTT. Translation gives CASSPSLQGANTEAFF.

The rearrangement links TRBV11-2 to TRBJ2-1; 7 bases are shared with TRBD2. Per the germline V gene, CDR1 is SGHAT and CDR2 is FQNNGV. V dropped 4 bases and J dropped 4; count of bases not matched to a gene: 7. The CDR3 runs 15 residues. The DNA of the CDR3 is TGTGCCAGCAGCTCCTTTTTGGGGGGGTACAATGAGCAGTTCTTC. This codes for CASSSFLGGYNEQFF. Looking up the rest from reference TRBV11-2 and TRBJ2-1 gives the full variable domain: EAGVAQSPRYKIIEKRQSVAFWCNPISGHATLYWYQQILGQGPKLLIQFQNNGVVDDSQLPKDRFSAERLKGVDSTLKIQPAKLEDSAVYLCASSSFLGGYNEQFFGPGTRLTVL.

The V gene is TRBV19, the J gene TRBJ1-5; D gene uncertain. The CDR3 length is 14 residues. Germline CDR1 is LNHDA and CDR2 is SQIVND (reference sequence). Trimming stripped 0 bases from V and 6 bases from J, with 9 bases between. CDR3 sequence: CASSIDFRVQPQHF. In DNA form, the CDR3 reads TGTGCCAGTAGTATAGATTTTCGGGTTCAGCCCCAGCATTTT.

V usage is TRBV19 and J usage is TRBJ2-5; D is possibly TRBD1 (5 bases). The CDR3 runs 16 residues. Trimming took 5 bases from V and 5 from J, leaving 21 bases between them. In germline, CDR1 is LNHDA, CDR2 SQIVND (reference sequence). The CDR3 here is CASSADKGWGGETQYF. CDR3 nucleotide sequence: TGTGCCAGTAGTGCGGACAAGGGGTGGGGTGGGGAGACCCAGTACTTC.

The rearrangement joins TRBV11-3 to TRBJ2-2, with TRBD1 as a possible D gene (7 bases). Trimming pared 4 bases from V and 4 bases from J, leaving 16 bases between. Germline V CDR1 and CDR2: SGHNT, YENEEA. The CDR3 covers 16 residues. Written as DNA, the CDR3 is TGTGCCAGCAGCTCGGGTCAGGGGGGTTTCACCGGGGAGCTGTTTTTT. Translation gives CASSSGQGGFTGELFF.

The chain uses TRBV2 and TRBJ1-5; 11 bases line up with TRBD1. Germline-derived CDR1 and CDR2 are SNHLY and FYNNEI. The V and J ends lost 4 bases and 7 bases, in that order; junction bases with no gene match: 9. This CDR3 region has 16 residues. In DNA, the CDR3 is TGTGCCAGCAGTGCCAGGACAGGGGGCGCGTTGCAGCCCCAGCATTTT. Residues: CASSARTGGALQPQHF.